The 10 T cell receptor beta chains presented below share a single source sample, sequenced in a study of cytomegalovirus exposure and HLA in healthy donors. With 60 Vbeta and 13 Jbeta primers, the PCR was carried out. Assay used: immunoSEQ multiplex PCR; TCRdb lists only in-frame clones, some missing. The sample has fewer than 180,000 clones, under 75% seen once. Material: PBMCs. The receptors derive from a woman in her sixties or seventies in good health and CMV-seropositive.

The table lists this clone with many counts. The chain employs TRBV11-3 and TRBJ2-3, with 10 bases fitting TRBD2. The CDR3 covers 16 residues. V lost 5 bases to trimming and J lost 2 bases; unmatched junction nucleotides: 7. CDR1 and CDR2 from the germline V gene are SGHNT and YENEEA. As DNA, the CDR3 is TGTGCCAGCAGCACGAGAGCGGGAGGGGACACAGATACGCAGTATTTT. Amino acid sequence: CASSTRAGGDTDTQYF. The complete variable domain, with remaining parts taken from reference TRBV11-3 and TRBJ2-3, reads EAGVVQSPRYKIIEKKQPVAFWCNPISGHNTLYWYLQNLGQGPELLIRYENEEAVDDSQLPKDRFSAERLKGVDSTLKIQPAELGDSAVYLCASSTRAGGDTDTQYFGPGTRLTVL.

The V gene is TRBV28, the J gene TRBJ2-7; D ambiguous. Germline V lookup: CDR1 MDHEN, CDR2 SYDVKM. V gave up 5 bases and J gave up 3 bases, with 5 bases separating them. This CDR3 contains 11 residues. In DNA, the CDR3 is TGTGCCAGCAGTCAGAACTACGAGCAGTACTTC. The encoded protein is CASSQNYEQYF.

V and J are TRBV2 and TRBJ2-7; D is ambiguous. This CDR3 comprises 12 residues. Trimming took 4 bases from V and 3 from J, leaving 7 bases between them. Germline V lookup: CDR1 SNHLY, CDR2 FYNNEI. The CDR3 DNA reads as TGTGCCAGCAGTGCAGATCTCTACGAGCAGTACTTC. Residues: CASSADLYEQYF.

The chain carries TRBV5-6 and TRBJ1-1, with TRBD1 identical over 7 bases. Germline-derived CDR1 and CDR2 are SGHDT and YYEEEE. Trimming at V came to 3 bases and at J to 4 bases, leaving 3 bases not matched to a gene. The CDR3 covers 13 residues. CDR3 bases: TGTGCCAGCAGCTCCGGGACAGTCACTGAAGCTTTCTTT. Translation: CASSSGTVTEAFF. Full variable domain (remainder filled in from reference TRBV5-6 and TRBJ1-1): DAGVTQSPTHLIKTRGQQVTLRCSPKSGHDTVSWYQQALGQGPQFIFQYYEEEERQRGNFPDRFSGHQFPNYSSELNVNALLLGDSALYLCASSSGTVTEAFFGQGTRLTVV.

The rearrangement joins TRBV6-5 to TRBJ1-4, with D perhaps TRBD1 (6 bases). Germline V gene data show CDR1 as MNHEY and CDR2 as SVGAGI. Trimming stripped 7 bases from V and 5 bases from J, with 11 bases between. The CDR3 has 13 residues. CDR3 nucleotide sequence: TGTGCCAGCACCGGGACACTGAATGAAAAACTGTTTTTT. Encoded protein: CASTGTLNEKLFF.

With respect to this clone: At the DNA level, this CDR3 is encoded by other sequences in the same sample as well. The V gene is TRBV7-8, the J gene TRBJ2-7, with a possible D match to TRBD1 (5 bases). The germline V gene has CDR1 SGHVS and CDR2 FQNEAQ. V was shortened by 1 base and J by 4 bases, with 8 bases between the two germline ends. The length of the CDR3 is 13 residues. CDR3 in DNA: TGTGCCAGCAGCTTAGACAGGAGTTACGAGCAGTACTTC. As protein: CASSLDRSYEQYF.

In this sample, this clone turned up a few times. The V and J genes are TRBV11-1 and TRBJ1-1; TRBD1 agrees at 9 bases. The CDR3 is 14 amino acids. The V gene's germline CDR1 is SGHAT and CDR2 FQDESV (reference sequence). The V and J ends lost 4 bases and 12 bases, in that order; junction bases with no gene match: 12. CDR3 sequence reads: CASSSLPGQGRSFF. The CDR3 DNA follows: TGTGCCAGCAGCTCACTTCCGGGACAGGGTCGCTCTTTCTTT.

With regard to this clone: This same CDR3 is encoded by further DNA sequences in the sample. This chain connects TRBV4-3 to TRBJ2-7; D is undetermined. The CDR3 runs to 13 residues. The germline gives CDR1 LGHNA, CDR2 YSLEER. V gave up 3 bases and J gave up 3 bases, with 9 bases separating them. The CDR3 nucleotides are TGCGCCAGCAGCCAGGAACGAGGCTACGAGCAGTACTTC. Its protein is CASSQERGYEQYF.

V and J are TRBV7-9 and TRBJ1-3; possibly TRBD1 for D (6 bases). The CDR3 is made up of 15 amino acids. Trimming left V 5 bases short and J 9 bases short, with 20 bases between. Per the germline V gene, CDR1 is SEHNR and CDR2 is FQNEAQ (reference sequence). CDR3 sequence: CASSQDSPGYSTIYF. CDR3 DNA: TGTGCCAGCAGCCAGGACAGCCCCGGCTATAGCACCATATATTTT.

This clone has a single count. V is TRBV4-3 and J is TRBJ1-6; the D is unclear. Germline V CDR1 and CDR2: LGHNA, YSLEER. V was clipped by 1 base and J by 10 bases, with 14 bases between them. The CDR3 has 15 residues. The CDR3 reads CASSQAQANGSPLHF. In DNA form, the CDR3 reads TGCGCCAGCAGCCAAGCGCAGGCTAATGGGTCACCCCTCCACTTT.